The present T cell receptor (beta chain) was sequenced within a study of T cells after somatic rescue of genetic block (dated by TCRdb to the early 2020s). As for the study more broadly: What the study looked at was long-term robustness, specifically in a T-cell system that came about through somatic rescue of a genetic block in T-cell development.

The CDR3 covers 11 residues, taking in both the cysteine and the phenylalanine. Only the CDR3 DNA is retained, 33 bases long and in frame from the first base. CDR1 SNHLY and CDR2 FYNNEI were looked up in the germline V gene. V lost 9 bases and J lost 7 bases; the stretch between them is 10 bases long. Receptors were amplified or captured by the immunoSEQ multiplex PCR assay. What TCRdb holds here is the immuneACCESS table cut down to in-frame rearrangements. Part of the clones is not present; checked against another copy, under half of the missing clones reflect an unresolved V gene, and the others are unexplained. Recorded for this sample are roughly 120,000 clones; 90% to 95% of them occurred a single time. The ten largest make up approximately 1.5% of the sample. Turning to this clone: There is no known antigen for this receptor. Base qualities were left out, and no much larger clone turns up one base away.

Input material: peripheral blood mononuclear cells (PBMCs). The sequence came from a woman between 18 and 29 years old. The rearranged chain carries TRBV2 and TRBJ2-1; a weak D assignment points to TRBD2 (6 bases agree). The CDR3 has the sequence CASGGLNEQFF. The base sequence is TGTGCCAGTGGAGGGTTGAATGAGCAGTTCTTC.